This T cell receptor (beta chain) was obtained from a study of blood T cell repertoires in COVID-19 (dated by TCRdb to the early 2020s). Regarding the complete study: The collaborator samples originated in the United States, Italy and Spain and spanned the acute and convalescent phases of COVID-19. The material from the prospective study consisted of cDNA or gDNA derived from T cells, B-cell-depleted T cells, or PBMCs. The dataset comprised deeply sampled blood TCRbeta repertoires from subjects exposed to, actively infected with, or recovered from COVID-19. Sample metadata almost always included a de-identified subject ID, COVID-19 status, age in years and sex. A freely available public database, intended as a resource for researchers studying the immune response to SARS-CoV-2, is where the repertoires were released. Where available, HLA class I and class II types were taken from metadata supplied by the sample provider and were not determined by assay-based typing. The samples were drawn from the first 160 participants of the ongoing ImmuneRACE study and from 1,254 subjects provided by 6 global collaborators. Here is what the overall study found, with its caveats: How much clinical and demographic metadata was included differed by source and by participant, and the metadata was provided uncurated.

Concerning this clone: The antigen it recognizes is unknown. No much larger clonotype is one base removed from it; base qualities were not supplied.

V and J lose 4 bases and 8 bases, and a span of 20 bases separates them. CDR1 and CDR2 (LGHDT, YNNKEL) derive from the germline V gene (reference sequence). CDR3 length: 15 amino acids, cysteine to phenylalanine. Here the CDR3 DNA is all that survives: 45 bases in frame from base 1. Whole blood was collected in K2EDTA tubes by collaborating institutions according to the institutions' own protocols. For TCRbeta analysis, collaborators shipped samples in one of three forms: frozen whole blood, isolated PBMCs, or DNA extracted from either of those sample types. TCRbeta CDR3 regions were amplified from genomic DNA by means of the immunoSEQ Assay, a bias-controlled multiplex PCR. The study's processing was this. Nucleated cell counts per sample were estimated from amplification of reference gene primers within the assay. To quantify the absolute abundance of each unique TCRbeta CDR3 rearrangement, sequence reads were collapsed and filtered. Productive Simpson clonality was computed per sample as the square root of Simpson's diversity index over productive rearrangements. Here the immuneACCESS table is served through TCRdb, limited to in-frame sequences with V and J called. Missing clones are a known gap in these copies; in checked studies unresolved V genes cover under half, and the rest lacks a known reason. The DNA was the basis for D and trimming; V, J and clone size are from that table. Recorded for this sample are over 65,000 clones; 90% of them occurred a single time. 6.9% of the sample comes from the top ten.

This TCR derives from a human donor in a cohort sampled during active COVID-19. The sequenced sample consisted of peripheral blood. The sequence links TRBV3-1 (or the pseudogene TRBV3-2) to TRBJ1-2, and the D gene may be TRBD1, 5 bases matching. The DNA is TGTGCCAGCAGCCCCATTAGGGACTTTACCGGGGGCTACACCTTC. Translation gives CASSPIRDFTGGYTF.